The 14 T cell receptor beta chains below were found in one sample sequenced in a study of cytomegalovirus exposure and HLA in healthy donors. PCR involved 60 Vbeta and 13 Jbeta primers. This table comes from immunoSEQ multiplex PCR, and its TCRdb copy is limited to in-frame clones, with some not included. Of hundreds of thousands of clones in the sample, roughly 90% were seen once. Sequencing input: PBMCs. All receptors derive from a woman aged 18-29 years in good health and CMV-seronegative.

The V gene is TRBV4-1, the J gene TRBJ1-5; the D gene is possibly TRBD1 (5 bases). Germline V gene sequence: CDR1 MGHRA, CDR2 YSYEKL. The CDR3 spans 16 residues. Trimming shortened V by 3 bases and J by 4 bases, and 16 bases separated the two germline ends. As DNA, the CDR3 is TGCGCCAGCAGCCATCCAAGCGGGACCCAAAATCAGCCCCAGCATTTT. It is translated as CASSHPSGTQNQPQHF.

The chain joins TRBV29-1 to TRBJ1-1; 7 bases are a match to TRBD1. The V segment lost 4 bases and the J segment 5 bases; nucleotides outside the gene matches: 10. The CDR3 runs 14 residues. CDR1 and CDR2 (germline): SQVTM, ANQGSEA. CDR3 protein: CSVVVRGSITEAFF. Here the CDR3 DNA reads TGCAGCGTTGTAGTCAGGGGGAGTATAACTGAAGCTTTCTTT.

The table lists this clone with a few counts. The J gene is TRBJ2-5, the V gene TRBV7-6; D ambiguous. This CDR3 contains 16 residues. The germline V gene encodes CDR1 SGHVS and CDR2 FNYEAQ. Trimming left V 1 base short and J 5 bases short, with 17 bases between. The DNA of the CDR3 is TGTGCCAGCAGCTTAGAGGCACAAACTAAACGGGAGACCCAGTACTTC. Protein product: CASSLEAQTKRETQYF.

The J gene is TRBJ1-2, the V gene TRBV9; D possibly corresponds to TRBD1 (6 bases). Trimming shortened V by 7 bases and J by 8 bases, and 24 bases separated the two germline ends. This CDR3 contains 15 residues. From germline, CDR1 is SGDLS and CDR2 YYNGEE. The CDR3 region is CASSWTESAIQGYTF. The CDR3 DNA is TGTGCCAGCTCATGGACAGAGTCGGCGATCCAGGGCTACACCTTC.

The chain joins TRBV10-3 to TRBJ1-4; 8 bases map to TRBD1. The CDR3 covers 13 residues. J gave up 5 bases and V 8 bases, and 4 bases lay outside the gene matches. From germline, CDR1 is ENHRY and CDR2 SYGVKD. The CDR3 spells CAISTGGNEKLFF. CDR3 bases: TGTGCCATCTCTACAGGGGGAAATGAAAAACTGTTTTTT.

The chain is built from TRBV29-1 and TRBJ1-1, with TRBD1 as a possible D gene (5 bases). This CDR3 spans 12 amino acids. V lost 4 bases to trimming and J lost 4 bases, with 10 bases between them. Germline lookup yields CDR1 SQVTM and CDR2 ANQGSEA. The CDR3 reads CSVGGVITEAFF. The CDR3 DNA reads TGCAGCGTTGGGGGGGTAATCACTGAAGCTTTCTTT.

V usage is TRBV6-5 and J usage is TRBJ1-1; D is uncertain. Looked up from germline, CDR1 is MNHEY and CDR2 is SVGAGI. The ends were cut back, 2 bases at V and 0 bases at J, with 13 bases in the middle. This CDR3 has 16 amino acids. The CDR3 protein is CASSYPPGGLNTEAFF. In nucleotides, the CDR3 is TGTGCCAGCAGTTACCCCCCGGGAGGGTTGAACACTGAAGCTTTCTTT.

The chain carries TRBV6-1 and TRBJ2-2; 7 nucleotides match TRBD1. CDR3 length: 15 amino acids. V shed 5 bases and J 2 bases; nucleotides not matched to a gene: 5. CDR1 is MNHNS and CDR2 is SASEGT in the germline V gene. The CDR3 DNA reads as TGTGCCAGCAGTCCCTGGACAGGTAACACCGGGGAGCTGTTTTTT. This encodes CASSPWTGNTGELFF.

The chain combines TRBV18 with TRBJ1-5; 7 bases line up with TRBD1. V shed 9 bases, J shed 3 bases, and the junction held 5 bases outside the gene matches. Germline CDR1 is KGHSH and CDR2 is LQKENI. This CDR3 has 13 residues. As DNA, the CDR3 is TGTGCCAGTGCGGGACAGAACAATCAGCCCCAGCATTTT. Protein sequence: CASAGQNNQPQHF.

On this clone: An end of the junction differs from the germline gene, which may be a read error. The chain uses TRBV7-3 and TRBJ2-1; a weak D match, TRBD2 (6 bases). There are 13 residues in the CDR3. CDR1 is SGHTA and CDR2 is FQGTGA in the germline V gene. Here the CDR3 reads CASSKTSYDEQFF. CDR3 DNA sequence: TGTGCCAGCAGCAAAACTAGCTACGATGAGCAGTTCTTC.

This chain uses TRBV9 with TRBJ2-7; 14 nucleotides align to TRBD2. Germline CDR1 SGDLS, CDR2 YYNGEE. The length of the CDR3 is 15 residues. V was clipped by 4 bases and J by 5 bases; unmatched bases: 5. The CDR3, as DNA: TGTGCCAGCAGCCCCGGGACTAGCGGGGGAGACGAGCAGTACTTC. Amino acids: CASSPGTSGGDEQYF.

This chain links TRBV5-1 with TRBJ1-4; D might be TRBD1 (5 bases). Trimming took 2 bases from V and 8 from J, leaving 10 bases between them. CDR1 is SGHRS and CDR2 is YFSETQ in the germline V gene. The CDR3 runs to 13 residues. The CDR3 nucleotides are TGCGCCAGCAGCTTAGGGGAAGGGGAAAAACTGTTTTTT. Its translation: CASSLGEGEKLFF.

V usage is TRBV6-5 and J usage is TRBJ1-3; D is ambiguous. The CDR3 has 13 amino acids. The V end was cut by 5 bases, the J end by 4 bases, with 9 bases between. Germline V gives CDR1 MNHEY, CDR2 SVGAGI. The CDR3 reads CASSQSIGNTIYF. DNA for the CDR3: TGTGCCAGCAGTCAATCAATCGGAAACACCATATATTTT.

The genes are TRBV23-1 and TRBJ1-4; 7 nucleotides align to TRBD1. TRBV23-1 is an ORF for which the function is uncertain. The ends lost 3 bases at V and 8 bases at J; junction bases unmatched: 6. This CDR3 is built from 14 residues. CDR3 DNA sequence: TGCGCCAGCAGTCATCCGACAGGGCTAGAAAAACTGTTTTTT. Residues: CASSHPTGLEKLFF.